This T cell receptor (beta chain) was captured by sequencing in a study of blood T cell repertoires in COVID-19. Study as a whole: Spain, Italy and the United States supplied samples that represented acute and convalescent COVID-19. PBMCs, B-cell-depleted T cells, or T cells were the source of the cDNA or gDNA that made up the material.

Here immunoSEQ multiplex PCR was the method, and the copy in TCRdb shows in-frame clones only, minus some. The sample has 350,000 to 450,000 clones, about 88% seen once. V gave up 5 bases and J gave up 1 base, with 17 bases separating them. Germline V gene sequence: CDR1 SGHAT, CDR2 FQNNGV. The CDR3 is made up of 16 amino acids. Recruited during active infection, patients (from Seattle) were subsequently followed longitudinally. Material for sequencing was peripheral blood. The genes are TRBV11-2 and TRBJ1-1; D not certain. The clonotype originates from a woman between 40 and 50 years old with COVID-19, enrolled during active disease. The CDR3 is CASSPLSGGPNTEAFF. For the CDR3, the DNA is TGTGCCAGCAGCCCCCTTAGCGGTGGGCCGAACACTGAAGCTTTCTTT.